The rows below give T cell receptor beta chains drawn from one sample of a study of blood T cells in healthy people across ages. TCRdb processed the 5' RACE reads anew with MiXCR; each CDR3 protein has one entry. The sample includes about 800,000 distinct CDR3 sequences, 46% seen only once; the top ten take roughly 18%. Sequenced sample: blood. Receptor source: a man at least 80 years old in good health. The CDR3 runs from the conserved cysteine through the conserved F or W. The D gene is left open where the match is weak. Part of the rows lack a size; the others show once, few, many or a class for expanded clones.

size,D,V,J,CDR3,DNA
.,.,TRBV6-5,TRBJ1-1,CASKKGLGTEAFF,TGTGCCAGCAAAAAGGGGTTGGGCACTGAAGCTTTCTTT
.,.,TRBV20-1,TRBJ2-1,CSARGEQVRDEQFF,TGCAGTGCTAGAGGGGAACAGGTCAGGGATGAGCAGTTCTTC
.,TRBD2,TRBV20-1,TRBJ2-5,CSAPPSGRAETQYF,TGCAGTGCTCCCCCTAGCGGGAGGGCCGAGACCCAGTACTTC
.,.,TRBV5-1,TRBJ2-7,CASSLGGAHYEQYF,TGCGCCAGCAGCTTGGGGGGAGCCCACTACGAGCAGTACTTC
many,.,TRBV5-1,TRBJ2-1,CASSSGQYNEQFF,TGCGCCAGCAGCTCTGGACAGTACAATGAGCAGTTCTTC
.,.,TRBV27,TRBJ2-7,CASSRISGNEQYF,TGTGCCAGCAGTCGTATTTCAGGGAACGAGCAGTACTTC
few,.,TRBV12-3/TRBV12-4,TRBJ2-3,CASSLGGQSTDTQYF,TGTGCCAGCAGTTTGGGGGGACAGAGCACAGATACGCAGTATTTT
few,.,TRBV4-1,TRBJ2-1,CASSQDSARLGERGNEQFF,TGCGCCAGCAGCCAAGATTCCGCCCGATTGGGGGAGAGAGGGAATGAGCAGTTCTTC
.,.,TRBV12-3/TRBV12-4,TRBJ2-3,CASSFPSRSYNTDTQYF,TGTGCCAGCAGTTTCCCTTCTAGATCCTACAACACAGATACGCAGTATTTT
.,.,TRBV21-1,TRBJ2-7,CATLPPSREQYF,TGTGCCACCCTCCCACCCTCTCGCGAGCAGTACTTC
.,TRBD1,TRBV29-1,TRBJ2-3,CSASQPGQGTDTQYF,TGCAGCGCATCCCAGCCCGGACAGGGGACAGATACGCAGTATTTT
.,TRBD1,TRBV6-1,TRBJ2-1,CASRLTGVTYNEQFF,TGTGCCAGCAGGTTGACAGGGGTTACCTACAATGAGCAGTTCTTC
.,.,TRBV14,TRBJ2-2,CASSRSRELFF,TGTGCCAGCAGCCGGAGTCGGGAGCTGTTTTTT
.,TRBD2,TRBV6-1,TRBJ2-1,CASSLTSGSFGQFF,TGTGCCAGCAGCCTGACTAGCGGGAGTTTTGGGCAGTTCTTC
.,TRBD2,TRBV6-2/TRBV6-3,TRBJ2-1,CASTLLAGGLLTQFF,TGTGCCAGCACTCTACTAGCGGGAGGTCTCTTGACGCAGTTCTTC
many,TRBD1,TRBV12-3/TRBV12-4,TRBJ2-7,CASTGAYEQYF,TGTGCCAGTACAGGGGCTTACGAGCAGTACTTC